The entry below gives a single T cell receptor beta chain sequence along with its context. Through a sample-barcoded 5' primer and a J-beta primer mix, a second PCR was run for 7 to 11 cycles. TCRdb redid the calling of the 5' RACE reads with MiXCR, one entry per CDR3 protein. The sample carries a few hundred thousand distinct CDR3 sequences, 27% recorded once. This sample is part of a study of blood T cells in healthy people across ages. Each sample yielded at least 6 million isolated PBMCs. The authors extracted at least 6 micrograms of total RNA per sample. The CDR3 extends over 15 amino acids. Trimming removed 3 bases from V and 7 bases from J; junction bases left unmatched: 3. Germline CDR1 SGDLS, CDR2 YYNGEE.

The V gene is TRBV9, the J gene TRBJ2-3; 15 bases match TRBD2. The sequence derives from a woman in her 70s in good health. The sequenced material came from blood. Here the CDR3 DNA reads TGTGCCAGCAGCGCGGGACTAGCGGGGGGAAATACGCAGTATTTT. Translating gives CASSAGLAGGNTQYF.